Below, 15 T cell receptor beta chains from the same sample are listed, as sequenced in a study of tumor-infiltrating lymphocytes in oesophageal squamous cell carcinoma. MiXCR was run by TCRdb on the PCR reads, yielding one entry per CDR3 protein. The profile shows 9,000 to 13,000 distinct CDR3 sequences, around three fifths of them singletons. The material sequenced was esophageal tumor tissue. These TCRs come from a male donor with esophageal squamous cell carcinoma.

The genes are TRBV10-2 and TRBJ1-1; no clear D gene. Germline V gives CDR1 WSHSY, CDR2 SAAADI. The germline V and J ends were trimmed by 6 bases and 0 bases, with 11 bases remaining between them. The CDR3 contains 14 residues. The chain's CDR3 is CASRAQLMNTEAFF. CDR3 DNA: TGCGCCAGCAGGGCACAGCTTATGAACACTGAAGCTTTCTTT.

This chain uses TRBV5-6 with TRBJ1-4; D uncertain. This CDR3 has 15 amino acids. Germline values: CDR1 SGHDT, CDR2 YYEEEE. Trimming cost V 3 bases and J 8 bases, with 17 bases left between them. In DNA form, the CDR3 reads TGTGCCAGCAGCTCGAAAGTTAGGACGGGGGAAAAACTGTTTTTT. It yields the protein CASSSKVRTGEKLFF.

The rearrangement uses TRBV7-8 and TRBJ2-2; 11 positions match TRBD1. V was pared by 5 bases and J by 7 bases, with 27 bases of the junction left unmatched. Germline V lookup: CDR1 SGHVS, CDR2 FQNEAQ. The CDR3 has 22 amino acids. The CDR3 DNA follows: TGTGCCAGCAGCCGACCAGTCTGGGACAGGGGGAGGTTCGGCCGGGGAGGCGGGGAGCTGTTTTTT. This sequence encodes CASSRPVWDRGRFGRGGGELFF.

In its sample, this clonotype was seen many times. The DNA of the CDR3 is TGTGCCAGCAGTTTAGGGGGAACTAGCGGGAGGCACTACAATGAGCAGTTCTTC. Protein: CASSLGGTSGRHYNEQFF. V gene TRBV28 combines with J gene TRBJ2-1, with 12 bases aligning to TRBD2. CDR1 is MDHEN, CDR2 SYDVKM, per germline. This CDR3 has 18 amino acids. The trim removed 2 bases at V and 3 bases at J, leaving 8 bases unmatched.

There are many counts of this clonotype. This chain uses TRBV13 with TRBJ2-1; D unresolved. The CDR3 is made up of 16 amino acids. With 2 bases removed from V and 8 bases from J, the gap between germline ends came to 19 bases. The germline gives CDR1 PRHDT, CDR2 FYEKMQ (reference sequence). The CDR3 DNA is TGTGCCAGCAGCTTAAGGCCGCGGTCACCTGGGCATGAGCAGTTCTTC. This encodes CASSLRPRSPGHEQFF.

V usage is TRBV7-2 and J usage is TRBJ2-7; TRBD2 agrees at 7 bases. The CDR3 has 16 amino acids. V lost 5 bases, J lost 0 bases, and 10 bases stayed unmatched. From germline, CDR1 is SGHTA and CDR2 FQGNSA. CDR3 sequence: CASSVGAGIPSYEQYF. The CDR3, as DNA: TGTGCCAGCAGCGTAGGAGCGGGAATTCCCTCCTACGAGCAGTACTTC.

A word on this clonotype: Since no conserved phenylalanine or tryptophan closes the CDR3, a read error is the likely cause. The limits of the CDR3 on the DNA are not certain, so only TCRdb's listed CDR3 is given. The V gene is TRBV9, the J gene TRBJ2-6; no DNA check was done on the table's D call, TRBD2. The CDR3 contains 9 residues when both ends are counted. The germline gives CDR1 SGDLS, CDR2 YYNGEE. This CDR3 reads CASSGTAGP.

The rearrangement joins TRBV10-2 to TRBJ2-7; D is ambiguous. From germline, CDR1 is WSHSY and CDR2 SAAADI. V gave up 5 bases and J gave up 1 base, with 6 bases separating them. The CDR3 is 12 amino acids. The CDR3 loop reads CASSQTSYEQYF. The CDR3 bases are TGCGCCAGCAGTCAGACGTCCTACGAGCAGTACTTC.

Notes on this clonotype: The final CDR3 position lacks the conserved phenylalanine or tryptophan, pointing to a likely read error. Because the CDR3's place on the DNA is in doubt, the DNA is left out and the CDR3 is given as listed by TCRdb. The chain recombines TRBV7-2 with TRBJ2-4; the table's D call, TRBD1, has no DNA check behind it. Germline V lookup: CDR1 SGHTA, CDR2 FQGNSA. Inclusive of both ends, the CDR3 amounts to 14 amino acids. The CDR3 region is CATVEAGAPAVFWP.

This clonotype has more than one count but fewer than ten. This CDR3 is CSAGQGSIVDTQYF. CDR3 DNA: TGCAGTGCCGGACAGGGGTCAATAGTAGATACGCAGTATTTT. The rearrangement uses TRBV20-1 and TRBJ2-3, with TRBD1 matching 9 bases. Per the germline V gene, CDR1 is DFQATT and CDR2 is SNEGSKA (reference sequence). The CDR3 is 14 amino acids. V lost 6 bases and J lost 5; bases outside the gene matches: 9.

The chain links TRBV7-6 to TRBJ2-6, with D perhaps matching TRBD2 (5 bases). Looked up from germline, CDR1 is SGHVS and CDR2 is FNYEAQ. The V gene lost 3 bases and the J gene lost 4 bases, with 10 bases spanning the gap. The CDR3 extends over 15 amino acids. CDR3 residues: CASSLGPGGANVLTF. CDR3 in DNA: TGTGCCAGCAGCTTGGGCCCGGGGGGGGCCAACGTCCTGACTTTC.

The chain couples TRBV7-2 to TRBJ2-7, with D maybe TRBD1 (5 bases). Germline-derived CDR1 and CDR2 are SGHTA and FQGNSA. CDR3 length equals 11 residues. V lost 1 base to trimming and J lost 9 bases, with 7 bases between them. CDR3 residues: CASSLGGGQYF. CDR3 sequence (DNA): TGTGCCAGCAGCTTAGGGGGCGGGCAGTACTTC.

J is TRBJ2-7 and V is TRBV12-3 or TRBV12-4; 9 nucleotides match TRBD2. Unmatched junction bases numbered 14, after V lost 6 bases and J lost 5 bases. The CDR3 length is 16 residues. Here the CDR3 DNA reads TGTGCCAGCAGCCCATCGTGGAGCGGGAGGTCCCACGAGCAGTACTTC. Its translation: CASSPSWSGRSHEQYF.

This clonotype was observed a single time. J is TRBJ1-5 and V is TRBV6-1; 8 nucleotides agree with TRBD1. The CDR3 has 14 residues. V lost 2 bases to trimming and J lost 9 bases; unmatched junction nucleotides: 6. In germline, CDR1 is MNHNS, CDR2 SASEGT. CDR3 nucleotide sequence: TGTGCCAGCAGTGAAATGGACAGGGTGACGCCCCAGCATTTT. Translating gives CASSEMDRVTPQHF.

This clonotype has just one count. The rearrangement joins TRBV7-4 to TRBJ2-1; 7 positions match TRBD2. The germline V gene has CDR1 SGHVT and CDR2 SQSDAQ. V shed 2 bases, J shed 3 bases, and the junction held 7 bases outside the gene matches. CDR3 size: 16 residues. CDR3 amino acids: CASSLFSGGSYNEQFF. The CDR3 DNA sequence: TGTGCCAGCAGCTTATTTTCCGGCGGGAGCTACAATGAGCAGTTCTTC.